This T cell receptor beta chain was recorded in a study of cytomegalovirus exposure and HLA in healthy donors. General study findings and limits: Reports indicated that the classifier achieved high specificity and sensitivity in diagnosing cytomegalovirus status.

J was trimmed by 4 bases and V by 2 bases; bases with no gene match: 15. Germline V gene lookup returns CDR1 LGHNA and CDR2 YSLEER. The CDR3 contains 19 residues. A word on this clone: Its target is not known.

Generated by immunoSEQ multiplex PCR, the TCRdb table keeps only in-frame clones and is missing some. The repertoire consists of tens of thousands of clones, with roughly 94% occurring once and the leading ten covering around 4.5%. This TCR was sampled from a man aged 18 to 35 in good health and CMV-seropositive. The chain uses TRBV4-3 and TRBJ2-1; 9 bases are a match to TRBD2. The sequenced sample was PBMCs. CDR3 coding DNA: TGCGCCAGCAGCCAACAAAGCGGTAGCGGGAGTTGGGTTTACAATGAGCAGTTCTTC. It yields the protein CASSQQSGSGSWVYNEQFF.